The sequence of this T cell receptor (beta chain) was determined in a study of T cell repertoires in cytomegalovirus infection. Background on the study: Carrying CMV and the relevant HLA type showed in public TCR beta signatures.

Each CDR3 protein is one row after TCRdb ran MiXCR on the reads. The repertoire has hundreds of thousands of distinct CDR3 sequences, 33% of them found once; the top ten carry about 20%. This clonotype was seen a handful of times. Its antigen is still unknown. Findings and caveats of the study: Accumulated public TCR beta family frequency recognized individuals carrying CMV together with the relevant HLA.

The CDR3 length is 18 residues. V shed 4 bases, J shed 4 bases, and the junction held 15 bases outside the gene matches. Germline CDR1 reads LNHDA; CDR2 reads SQIVND (reference sequence). Sequences were derived from cultured PBMCs, sampled from culture after CMV antigen stimulation. The source of this sequence is a human donor in good health (CMV status not recorded). Some clones in this sample may be carry-over from other donors' samples. This chain uses TRBV19 with TRBJ2-2; TRBD2 matches 7 bases. The CDR3 sequence: CASSRPPTGLRSTGELFF. The CDR3, as DNA: TGTGCCAGTAGTAGGCCCCCGACGGGACTAAGATCCACCGGGGAGCTGTTTTTT.